These T cell receptor beta chains were read from a single sample in a study of blood T cell repertoires in COVID-19. Sequencing used immunoSEQ multiplex PCR; TCRdb keeps in-frame clones, though not all of them. The sample lists 300,000 to 400,000 clones, roughly 90% seen once, with approximately 4.1% in the top ten. The sequencing input was PBMCs or T cells enriched from blood (not recorded which). These receptors originate from a woman younger than 45 who had been exposed to COVID-19. CDR3s leave out the opening cysteine and the closing phenylalanine or tryptophan. The order of the fields is V gene, J gene, CDR3 protein.

V: TRBV4-3
J: TRBJ2-7
CDR3: ASSQERGQGRWEQY

V: TRBV10-3
J: TRBJ1-2
CDR3: AIKRDRFLYGYT

V: TRBV5-1
J: TRBJ1-2
CDR3: ASSLRSGGEGYGYT

V: TRBV19
J: TRBJ2-3
CDR3: ASSTPRQGENRTDTQY

V: TRBV23-1
J: TRBJ2-1
CDR3: ASSQSGTPRGYEQF

V: TRBV18
J: TRBJ1-5
CDR3: ASSPAGNQPQH

V: TRBV9
J: TRBJ1-5
CDR3: ASSVGQGDNQPQH

V: TRBV6-6
J: TRBJ1-1
CDR3: ASRDRSLFTEAF

V: TRBV5-1
J: TRBJ2-7
CDR3: ASSLIEGYGLGSYEQY

V: TRBV30
J: TRBJ1-5
CDR3: AWTGYGNQPQH

V: TRBV6-5
J: TRBJ1-5
CDR3: ASSYGQGNQPQH

V: TRBV7-2
J: TRBJ1-2
CDR3: ANQASRGNYGYT

V: TRBV10-2
J: TRBJ2-4
CDR3: ASSTGKNIQY

V: TRBV9
J: TRBJ1-1
CDR3: ASSAQGQGGTEAF

V: TRBV19
J: TRBJ2-7
CDR3: ASSIEGGGPYEQY

V: TRBV4-1
J: TRBJ2-2
CDR3: ASSQRAGTTGELF

V: TRBV25-1
J: TRBJ1-6
CDR3: ASSGRVGSPLH

V: TRBV5-7
J: TRBJ1-2
CDR3: ASSSRPRRAGYT

V: TRBV7-9
J: TRBJ2-7
CDR3: ASSPPRAYEQY

V: TRBV5-5
J: TRBJ1-6
CDR3: ASSSRRGEVSPLH

V: TRBV5-1
J: TRBJ2-1
CDR3: ASSAPAVTYNEQF

V: TRBV9
J: TRBJ2-2
CDR3: ASSVTGVNTGELF

V: TRBV9
J: TRBJ1-6
CDR3: ASRTGNSPLH

V: TRBV20-1
J: TRBJ1-1
CDR3: RGSLNTEAF

V: TRBV27
J: TRBJ2-5
CDR3: ASSTSRLGQETQY

V: TRBV3-1/TRBV3-2
J: TRBJ2-5
CDR3: ASSRTSGAKETQY

V: TRBV29-1
J: TRBJ1-5
CDR3: SVREGNQPQH

V: TRBV5-1
J: TRBJ2-7
CDR3: ASSLGGLASYEQY

V: TRBV5-1
J: TRBJ2-5
CDR3: ASSLGTGQETQY

V: TRBV6-4
J: TRBJ1-5
CDR3: ASSRWRGADSNQPQH

V: TRBV27
J: TRBJ2-7
CDR3: ASSLAGREVDEQY

V: TRBV5-6
J: TRBJ1-2
CDR3: ASSLPSGGPALGYT

V: TRBV5-1
J: TRBJ1-5
CDR3: ASSLGQGGNQPQH